This T cell receptor (beta chain) came from a study of shared clonotypes between healthy human individuals. Study at large: Ranging from 18 to 49 in age, donors were a couple of women and three men.

Germline V CDR1 and CDR2: SGHRS, YFSETQ. The CDR3 length is 15 residues. V lost 0 bases, J lost 4 bases, and 10 bases lay in between. A word on this clone: Its antigen is unknown.

Deep level was the assay's run setting. The protocol was immunoSEQ multiplex PCR, while the TCRdb copy is restricted to in-frame clones and leaves out a portion. The sample records some 1.5 million clones, 98% being singletons. Overall study findings and caveats: Naive subsets generally exceeded memory subsets in estimated richness.

This clonotype was obtained from a man aged 30 to 45 in good health. The sequenced sample consisted of naive CD4+ T cells sorted from blood. As for subset: CD45RA+ positively selected. V usage is TRBV5-1 and J usage is TRBJ2-2, with D possibly matching TRBD1 (6 bases). This CDR3 reads CASSLVNRVTGELFF. In DNA form, the CDR3 reads TGCGCCAGCAGCTTGGTCAACAGGGTCACCGGGGAGCTGTTTTTT.